This TCR beta chain was identified in a study of breast tumors, draining lymph nodes, adjacent tissues. Study-wide results and caveats: Most tumor T cells seemingly derive from lymph node, then expand in tumor. Compared with basal-like, luminal-like tumors shared significantly more repertoire with nontumor tissue.

This CDR3 region has 13 residues. Germline V lookup: CDR1 MNHNS, CDR2 SASEGT. The V end was cut by 7 bases, the J end by 2 bases, with 10 bases between. MiXCR, applied by TCRdb to the multiplex PCR reads, yields one record per CDR3 protein. The sample records about 180,000 distinct CDR3 sequences, 30% to 35% being singletons. The lymph nodes were axillary draining lymph nodes from breast cancer patients. This clonotype was found a few times. Its target is unknown. The V call is TRBV6-1, the J call TRBJ2-3; D gene unclear. This sequence originates from a female donor with breast cancer. Some clones in this sample may be carry-over from other donors' samples. Material: axillary lymph node tissue. CDR3 in amino acids: CASKTGATDTQYF. The CDR3 nucleotides are TGTGCCAGCAAGACGGGCGCCACAGATACGCAGTATTTT.